This T cell receptor beta chain was captured in a study of blood T cell repertoires in COVID-19. Study-wide background: Collection of acute and convalescent COVID-19 samples took place in the United States, Italy and Spain. Sources were T cells, B-cell-depleted T cells, or PBMCs; the material itself was cDNA or gDNA.

Authors' processing steps: Nucleated cell number was recorded as an estimate derived from reference gene primer amplification. Repertoires were generated with immunoSEQ multiplex PCR, while TCRdb's copy carries only in-frame clones and drops some. V, J and clone size were drawn from that table, and D and trimming were deduced from the DNA. This table has some 670,000 clones, 70% to 90% appearing once. Germline lookup yields CDR1 SGDLS and CDR2 YYNGEE. Trimming removed 3 bases from V and 0 bases from J, with 15 bases in between. The CDR3 has 16 residues. This chain uses TRBV9 with TRBJ1-1, with a tentative D call TRBD1 (6 bases). The source is a woman between 18 and 29 years old with acute or convalescent COVID-19. The sample comprised peripheral blood. CDR3 nucleotide sequence: TGTGCCAGCAGCGCCGACCCTGGACAGATGAACACTGAAGCTTTCTTT. It translates to CASSADPGQMNTEAFF.